Given below is one T cell receptor beta chain in context. Its antigen remains unknown. The sample belongs to a study of lymphopenia after photon versus proton radiotherapy. Study-level findings and limits: After the lymphocyte nadir, photon-treated repertoires showed oligoclonal expansion, especially of CD8+ Temra cells.

Profiled with immunoSEQ multiplex PCR; TCRdb holds only in-frame clones, not every one. The sample includes over 50,000 clones, around 87% of them seen just once. The CDR3 totals 12 residues. Trimming took off 9 bases at V and 4 bases at J, with 13 bases between the two ends. In germline, CDR1 is SGDLS, CDR2 YYNGEE. The V and J genes are TRBV9 and TRBJ1-2; weak D call: TRBD1 (5 bases). This material consisted of peripheral blood, taken from a patient treated with photon-based radiotherapy. This receptor was obtained from a man aged 35-49 years with gastric cancer. CDR3 residues: CATGGLTYGYTF. The CDR3, as DNA: TGTGCCACCGGGGGACTAACCTATGGCTACACCTTC. The whole variable domain, filled in from reference TRBV9 and TRBJ1-2, reads DSGVTQTPKHLITATGQRVTLRCSPRSGDLSVYWYQQSLDQGLQFLIQYYNGEERAKGNILERFSAQQFPDLHSELNLSSLELGDSALYFCATGGLTYGYTFGSGTRLTVV.